This T cell receptor (beta chain) comes out of a study of T cell clones after liver transplantation. Whole-study context: Three of the eight recipients were HCV-positive; the rest had non-autoimmune, non-viral transplant indications. Draws occurred before transplant, before withdrawal, and after complete or failed withdrawal.

To note about this clone: As yet, its antigen is unknown.

Whole-study findings and limits: Compared with third party-reactive sequences, donor-reactive ones declined more, independent of withdrawal success.

TCRdb keeps only in-frame clones here, not all; method: immunoSEQ multiplex PCR. The sample has roughly 40,000 clones, 86% seen once. J gave up 2 bases and V 9 bases, and 9 bases lay outside the gene matches. Germline lookup yields CDR1 SGHRS and CDR2 YFSETQ. CDR3 length: 15 amino acids. The chain combines TRBV5-1 with TRBJ2-1; 9 positions agree with TRBD2. This TCR was sampled from a human patient who received a liver transplant. Certain T cells may be donor cells from the graft. Here the sequenced sample was CD4+ T cells from blood, taken 24 months after liver transplant. The CDR3: CAISLAGGPYNEQFF. Written as DNA, the CDR3 is TGCGCCATCTCGTTGGCGGGAGGGCCCTACAATGAGCAGTTCTTC.